This T cell receptor beta chain was captured in a study of cytomegalovirus exposure and HLA in healthy donors. Study context: One earlier analysis, a look at about 179 million T cells, found some 120 million unique TCR beta sequences.

Primers for the PCR totalled 60 Vbeta and 13 Jbeta. Some clones are missing from TCRdb's copy, which holds only in-frame ones; the method was immunoSEQ multiplex PCR. The sample lists about 65,000 clones, less than 70% seen once, with approximately 3% in the top ten. Study results and limitations: Later on, an analysis showed TCR association rates differing by HLA locus, with DRB1 the most and HLA-C the fewest. After further analysis at a later stage, 16,951 TCR beta sequences were associated with HLA alleles at 0.05 false discovery rate.

The CDR3 length is 15 residues. Germline V gene lookup returns CDR1 SGHVS and CDR2 FQNEAQ. With 2 bases clipped from V and 3 bases from J, the junction kept 4 bases outside the gene matches. This clone was seen a few times. The antigen is not known. The specimen was PBMCs. This sequence was found in a man younger than 40 in good health and CMV-seronegative. The chain uses TRBV7-8 and TRBJ2-3, with 8 positions matching TRBD2. CDR3 nucleotide sequence: TGTGCCAGCAGCTTAAGAACTAGCGGTACAGATACGCAGTATTTT. This gives the protein CASSLRTSGTDTQYF.